This T cell receptor beta chain was captured by sequencing in a study of blood T cell repertoires in COVID-19. Study at large: The United States, Italy and Spain provided the acute and convalescent COVID-19 samples. From T cells, B-cell-depleted T cells, or PBMCs came the material, which was cDNA or gDNA.

Trimming left V 0 bases short and J 5 bases short, with 13 bases between. There are 15 residues in the CDR3. CDR1 is MNHEY, CDR2 SMNVEV, per germline (reference sequence). This table comes from immunoSEQ multiplex PCR, and its TCRdb copy is limited to in-frame clones, with some not included. The data hold about 300,000 clones, with 88% observed a single time. The clonotype originates from a young man with active or convalescent COVID-19. The J gene is TRBJ1-2, the V gene TRBV27, with unresolved D. The sequenced sample consisted of peripheral blood. The CDR3: CASSLSVLGGYGYTF. Written as DNA, the CDR3 is TGTGCCAGCAGTTTATCGGTCCTAGGAGGGTATGGCTACACCTTC.